This T cell receptor beta chain was documented in a study of identifying expanded T cells in peripheral blood. Comments on this clone: Its target is not known.

No infections or other immune events were documented during collection. This CDR3 is 20 amino acids long. V was clipped by 4 bases and J by 5 bases; unmatched bases: 17. Germline assignment: CDR1 LGHNA and CDR2 YNFKEQ. Study-level findings and limits: Roughly two-week clone count variance significantly increased as total template count grew. Technical replicates showed about 1.1 changed clones; roughly two weeks roughly 18; four weeks 19.

This table comes from immunoSEQ multiplex PCR, and its TCRdb copy is limited to in-frame clones, with some not included. The data show under 70,000 clones, about 87% seen once. The sequenced sample consisted of blood. This chain connects TRBV4-2 to TRBJ2-1; the match to TRBD2 covers 13 bases. This sequence was found in a person between 18 and 70 years old in good health. CDR3 bases: TGTGCCAGCAGCCCAACTAGCGGGGGGGCCTTTCTCCGACCCCACAATGAGCAGTTCTTC. Protein: CASSPTSGGAFLRPHNEQFF.